These 26 T cell receptor beta chains were all obtained from the same sample, sequenced in a study of blood T cell repertoires in COVID-19 (dated by TCRdb to the early 2020s). Library preparation used the immunoSEQ multiplex PCR assay. Entries here come from immuneACCESS through TCRdb and include only in-frame sequences with V and J called. Some clones fail to appear in such tables; in the studies checked, an unresolved V gene covers under half of the shortfall, and the cause of the remainder is unknown. The sample contains 90,000 to 130,000 clones, about 83% of them found a single time. The ten biggest clones cover less than 5% of the sample. The sequenced sample was peripheral blood. These receptor sequences come from a woman aged 70-85 years with acute or convalescent COVID-19.

The rearrangement joins TRBV29-1 to TRBJ1-1; no reliable D call. CDR1 and CDR2 from the germline V gene are SQVTM and ANQGSEA. The CDR3 extends over 13 amino acids. V was trimmed by 3 bases and J by 7 bases, leaving 15 bases between them. The CDR3 coding sequence is TGCAGCGTTGATCATTCGGGGTCTCTTGAAGCTTTCTTT. It translates to CSVDHSGSLEAFF.

In nucleotides, the CDR3 is TGTGCCAGCACGGGAATAACTGGCTACACCTTC. Protein: CASTGITGYTF. The chain has TRBV28 and TRBJ1-2; D not resolved. Germline lookup yields CDR1 MDHEN and CDR2 SYDVKM. V gave up 7 bases and J gave up 7 bases, with 10 bases separating them. CDR3 size: 11 residues.

The chain carries TRBV4-1 and TRBJ2-7; 10 bases agree with TRBD1. Germline CDR1 is MGHRA and CDR2 is YSYEKL. V lost 0 bases, J lost 0 bases, and 11 bases stayed unmatched. The CDR3 spans 19 residues. CDR3 sequence: CASSQERTGGNVISYEQYF. DNA for the CDR3: TGCGCCAGCAGCCAAGAAAGGACAGGGGGAAACGTCATCTCCTACGAGCAGTACTTC.

The chain uses TRBV10-3 and TRBJ2-3; 7 bases agree with TRBD2. Unmatched junction bases numbered 1, after V lost 10 bases and J lost 0 bases. CDR1 and CDR2 (germline): ENHRY, SYGVKD. CDR3 size: 12 residues. This CDR3 is CASGGSTDTQYF. Here the CDR3 DNA reads TGTGCCAGCGGGGGAAGCACAGATACGCAGTATTTT.

The chain couples TRBV12-3 or TRBV12-4 to TRBJ2-1; D ambiguous. The V end lost 4 bases, the J end lost 9 bases, and 10 bases lay between the germline ends. The CDR3 spans 12 residues. CDR3 DNA: TGTGCCAGCAGTTACGGGTTCTTTGAGCAGTTCTTC. Protein: CASSYGFFEQFF.

This clone was detected only once. The chain combines TRBV20-1 with TRBJ2-4; 7 positions agree with TRBD1. Trimming cost V 3 bases and J 11 bases; bases outside gene matches: 4. The CDR3 has 11 amino acids. Germline CDR1 is DFQATT and CDR2 is SNEGSKA (reference sequence). CDR3 residues: CSARRQGLQYF. Written as DNA, the CDR3 is TGCAGTGCTAGGCGACAGGGCCTTCAGTACTTC.

The chain combines TRBV6-2 or TRBV6-3 with TRBJ1-6, with 7 bases identical to TRBD1. There are 15 residues in the CDR3. The germline gives CDR1 MNHEY, CDR2 SVGEGT. V was pared by 6 bases and J by 9 bases, with 11 bases of the junction left unmatched. CDR3 protein: CASSPRDSPGSPLHF. As DNA, the CDR3 is TGTGCCAGCAGCCCCCGGGACAGTCCTGGTTCACCCCTCCACTTT.

The chain employs TRBV19 and TRBJ1-4; 8 bases are shared with TRBD1. CDR3 length equals 14 residues. V trimming: 3 bases; J trimming: 12 bases; junction bases outside the gene matches: 9. Germline-derived CDR1 and CDR2 are LNHDA and SQIVND (reference sequence). CDR3 loop: CASSMDRARGELFF. The DNA of the CDR3 is TGTGCCAGTAGTATGGACAGGGCCCGAGGGGAACTGTTTTTT.

The chain couples TRBV30 to TRBJ1-5; TRBD1 might be the D (5 bases). The germline gives CDR1 GTSNPN, CDR2 SVGIG (reference sequence). CDR3 size: 14 residues. Trimming took 5 bases from V and 4 from J, leaving 15 bases between them. The CDR3 DNA is TGTGCCTGGCAGGCGGGGAAGGGGAATCAGCCCCAGCATTTT. It yields the protein CAWQAGKGNQPQHF.

The CDR3 DNA sequence: TGTGCCAGCAGCGCAGGTAGGGGTGTCTATGGCTACACCTTC. Amino acids: CASSAGRGVYGYTF. The chain couples TRBV9 to TRBJ1-2; D might be TRBD1 (5 bases). Trimming took 3 bases from V and 4 from J, leaving 13 bases between them. This CDR3 spans 14 amino acids. Per the germline V gene, CDR1 is SGDLS and CDR2 is YYNGEE.

The chain combines TRBV27 with TRBJ2-6; TRBD2 agrees at 8 bases. The J segment lost 0 bases and the V segment lost 2 bases, leaving 9 bases of the junction unmatched. Germline V gives CDR1 MNHEY, CDR2 SMNVEV (reference sequence). The CDR3 is 19 residues long. CDR3 sequence reads: CASSLELSSGDSGANVLTF. In nucleotides, the CDR3 is TGTGCCAGCAGTTTAGAGTTGAGTAGCGGGGACTCTGGGGCCAACGTCCTGACTTTC.

The chain couples TRBV12-3 or TRBV12-4 to TRBJ1-1, with D perhaps TRBD1 (6 bases). The length of the CDR3 is 13 residues. Trimming pared 2 bases from V and 5 bases from J, leaving 9 bases between. The CDR3 DNA reads TGTGCCAGCAGTTTACCAGGGGTGACTGAAGCTTTCTTT. Protein product: CASSLPGVTEAFF.

This rearrangement joins TRBV7-6 to TRBJ2-1; D not certain. Trimming cost V 6 bases and J 6 bases, with 9 bases left between them. The CDR3 has 12 residues. Germline CDR1 reads SGHVS; CDR2 reads FNYEAQ. The CDR3 DNA follows: TGTGCCAGCAGTCACTACGCCAATGAGCAGTTCTTC. It translates to CASSHYANEQFF.

This chain uses TRBV9 with TRBJ2-1; D unclear. The length of the CDR3 is 12 residues. Per germline, CDR1 SGDLS and CDR2 YYNGEE. Trimming took 3 bases from V and 8 from J, leaving 9 bases between them. As DNA, the CDR3 is TGTGCCAGCAGCGACTACTTTCATGAGCAGTTCTTC. Translated, it gives CASSDYFHEQFF.

The chain couples TRBV14 to TRBJ2-7, with TRBD2 matching over 13 bases. CDR3 length: 15 residues. Germline V lookup: CDR1 SGHDN, CDR2 FVKESK. V was pared by 4 bases and J by 4 bases, with 4 bases of the junction left unmatched. In nucleotides, the CDR3 is TGTGCCAGCAGCCCCTGGACTAGCGGGAGTTACGAGCAGTACTTC. This codes for CASSPWTSGSYEQYF.

The V call is TRBV6-2 or TRBV6-3, the J call TRBJ1-1; D not resolved. This CDR3 comprises 16 residues. The V gene lost 2 bases and the J gene lost 7 bases, with 20 bases spanning the gap. Germline V gene sequence: CDR1 MNHEY, CDR2 SVGEGT. CDR3 in amino acids: CASSYAIQASALEAFF. The CDR3 nucleotides are TGTGCCAGCAGTTACGCGATCCAGGCGTCCGCGCTTGAAGCTTTCTTT.

The chain joins TRBV20-1 to TRBJ1-1; maybe TRBD1 (6 bases). CDR3 length: 11 amino acids. V was cut by 7 bases and J by 4 bases, with 10 bases left in between. The V gene's germline CDR1 is DFQATT and CDR2 SNEGSKA (reference sequence). The CDR3 is CSVGAGTEAFF. The CDR3 DNA reads as TGCAGTGTGGGGGCTGGCACTGAAGCTTTCTTT.

The chain joins TRBV11-2 to TRBJ2-1; TRBD2 matches 11 bases. This CDR3 region has 17 residues. Unmatched junction bases numbered 13, after V lost 5 bases and J lost 7 bases. CDR1 SGHAT and CDR2 FQNNGV come from the germline V gene. CDR3 region: CASSPGLTSGIANEQFF. The CDR3 nucleotides read TGTGCCAGCAGCCCTGGATTGACTAGCGGGATTGCTAATGAGCAGTTCTTC.

This chain connects TRBV6-5 to TRBJ2-7, with TRBD1 matching 7 bases. V shed 6 bases and J 3 bases; nucleotides not matched to a gene: 2. Germline V lookup: CDR1 MNHEY, CDR2 SVGAGI. CDR3 length equals 12 residues. CDR3 sequence: CASRDRFYEQYF. The DNA of the CDR3 is TGTGCCAGCAGGGACAGGTTCTACGAGCAGTACTTC.

The V call is TRBV11-2, the J call TRBJ2-5; D unclear. CDR3 length equals 13 residues. Germline V lookup: CDR1 SGHAT, CDR2 FQNNGV. Trimming stripped 1 base from V and 5 bases from J, with 8 bases between. CDR3 loop: CASSLGVSETQYF. In nucleotides, the CDR3 is TGTGCCAGCAGCTTAGGCGTTTCGGAGACCCAGTACTTC. Full variable domain (missing parts from reference TRBV11-2 and TRBJ2-5): EAGVAQSPRYKIIEKRQSVAFWCNPISGHATLYWYQQILGQGPKLLIQFQNNGVVDDSQLPKDRFSAERLKGVDSTLKIQPAKLEDSAVYLCASSLGVSETQYFGPGTRLLVL.

This clone was seen a single time. This chain connects TRBV4-1 to TRBJ2-1; 7 bases fit TRBD2. With V trimmed by 1 base and J by 7 bases, 7 bases remained unmatched. From germline, CDR1 is MGHRA and CDR2 YSYEKL. This CDR3 contains 15 residues. CDR3 sequence: CASSQGLAFANEQFF. The CDR3 coding sequence is TGCGCCAGCAGCCAAGGACTAGCTTTCGCAAATGAGCAGTTCTTC.

As to this clone: The junction departs from germline at one end; a sequencing error may be responsible. The J gene is TRBJ1-1, the V gene TRBV5-6, with TRBD1 matching over 7 bases. Germline lookup yields CDR1 SGHDT and CDR2 YYEEEE. The CDR3 is 15 amino acids. The CDR3 sequence: CASSLGDRQNTEAFF. For the CDR3, the DNA is TGTGCCAGCAGTTTGGGGGACAGACAGAACACTGAAGCTTTCTTT.

This chain joins TRBV6-2 or TRBV6-3 and TRBJ1-6; no clear D gene. V was trimmed by 4 bases and J by 7 bases, leaving 20 bases between them. Germline V gene sequence: CDR1 MNHEY, CDR2 SVGEGT. The CDR3 runs 17 residues. CDR3 sequence: CASSSTGPGGGNSPLHF. CDR3 sequence (DNA): TGTGCCAGCAGTTCCACTGGGCCGGGAGGAGGAAATTCACCCCTCCACTTT.

Written as DNA, the CDR3 is TGTGCCAGCAGCTCTCTTGGACAGGGCAACAATCAGCCCCAGCATTTT. Encoded protein: CASSSLGQGNNQPQHF. The V gene is TRBV7-9, the J gene TRBJ1-5; 8 positions match TRBD1. The CDR3 totals 16 residues. With 4 bases clipped from V and 3 bases from J, the junction kept 8 bases outside the gene matches. The germline V gene encodes CDR1 SEHNR and CDR2 FQNEAQ (reference sequence). Combining the CDR3 with reference TRBV7-9 and TRBJ1-5 gives the whole variable domain DTGVSQNPRHKITKRGQNVTFRCDPISEHNRLYWYRQTLGQGPEFLTYFQNEAQLEKSRLLSDRFSAERPKGSFSTLEIQRTEQGDSAMYLCASSSLGQGNNQPQHFGDGTRLSIL.

CDR3 sequence: CASSSVAGGIDGYTF. The DNA for the CDR3 is TGCGCCAGCAGCTCGGTCGCAGGGGGAATAGATGGCTACACCTTC. The chain joins TRBV5-1 to TRBJ1-2, with 7 bases identical to TRBD1. This CDR3 region has 15 residues. CDR1 is SGHRS and CDR2 is YFSETQ in the germline V gene. V was pared by 3 bases and J by 6 bases, with 11 bases of the junction left unmatched.

There are a few counts of this clone. As DNA, the CDR3 is TGTGCCAGCAGCTTACAGGGAATTATGAGCAATGAGCAGTTCTTC. This translates into CASSLQGIMSNEQFF. The chain links TRBV7-2 to TRBJ2-1, with D possibly matching TRBD1 (5 bases). The V and J ends lost 2 bases and 6 bases respectively, with 14 bases between them. Germline V gene data show CDR1 as SGHTA and CDR2 as FQGNSA. CDR3 length equals 15 residues.